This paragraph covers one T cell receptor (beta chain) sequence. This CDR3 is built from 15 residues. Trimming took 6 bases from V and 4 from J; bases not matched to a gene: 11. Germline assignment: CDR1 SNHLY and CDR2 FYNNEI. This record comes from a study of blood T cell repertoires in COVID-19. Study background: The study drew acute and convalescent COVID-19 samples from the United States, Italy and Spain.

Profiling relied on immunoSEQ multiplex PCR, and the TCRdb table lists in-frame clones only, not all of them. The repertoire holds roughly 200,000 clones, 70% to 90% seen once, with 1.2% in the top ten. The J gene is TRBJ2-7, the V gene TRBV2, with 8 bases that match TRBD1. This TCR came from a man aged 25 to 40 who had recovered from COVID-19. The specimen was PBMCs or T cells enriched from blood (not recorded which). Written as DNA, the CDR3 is TGTGCCAGCAGATTGCAGACAGGGGTAAATTACGAGCAGTACTTC. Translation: CASRLQTGVNYEQYF. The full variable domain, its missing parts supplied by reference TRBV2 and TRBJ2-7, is EPEVTQTPSHQVTQMGQEVILRCVPISNHLYFYWYRQILGQKVEFLVSFYNNEISEKSEIFDDQFSVERPDGSNFTLKIRSTKLEDSAMYFCASRLQTGVNYEQYFGPGTRLTVT.